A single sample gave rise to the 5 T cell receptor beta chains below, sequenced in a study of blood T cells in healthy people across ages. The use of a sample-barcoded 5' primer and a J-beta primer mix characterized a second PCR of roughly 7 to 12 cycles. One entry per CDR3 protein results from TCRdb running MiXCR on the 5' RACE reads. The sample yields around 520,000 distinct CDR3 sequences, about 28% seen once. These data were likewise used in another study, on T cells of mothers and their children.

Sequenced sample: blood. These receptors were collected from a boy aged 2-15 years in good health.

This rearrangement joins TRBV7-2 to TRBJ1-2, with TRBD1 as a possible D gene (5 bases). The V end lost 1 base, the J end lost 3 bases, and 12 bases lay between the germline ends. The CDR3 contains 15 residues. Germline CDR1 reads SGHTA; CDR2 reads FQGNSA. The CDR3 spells CASSLVSGRDYGYTF. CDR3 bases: TGTGCCAGCAGCTTAGTCTCGGGCAGGGACTATGGCTACACCTTC. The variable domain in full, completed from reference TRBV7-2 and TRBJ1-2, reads GAGVSQSPSNKVTEKGKDVELRCDPISGHTALYWYRQSLGQGLEFLIYFQGNSAPDKSGLPSDRFSAERTGGSVSTLTIQRTQQEDSAVYLCASSLVSGRDYGYTFGSGTRLTVV.

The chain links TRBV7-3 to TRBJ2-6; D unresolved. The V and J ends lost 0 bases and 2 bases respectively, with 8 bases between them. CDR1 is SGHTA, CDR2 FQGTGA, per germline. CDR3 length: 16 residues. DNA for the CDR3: TGTGCCAGCAGCTTAACCCGTCGGACTGGGGCCAACGTCCTGACTTTC. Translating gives CASSLTRRTGANVLTF.

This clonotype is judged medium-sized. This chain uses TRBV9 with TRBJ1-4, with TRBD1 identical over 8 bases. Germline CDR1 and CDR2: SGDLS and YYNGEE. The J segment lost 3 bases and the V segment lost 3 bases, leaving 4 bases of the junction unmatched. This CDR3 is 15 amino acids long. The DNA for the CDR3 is TGTGCCAGCAGCGACACAGGGGGGCCTAATGAAAAACTGTTTTTT. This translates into CASSDTGGPNEKLFF.

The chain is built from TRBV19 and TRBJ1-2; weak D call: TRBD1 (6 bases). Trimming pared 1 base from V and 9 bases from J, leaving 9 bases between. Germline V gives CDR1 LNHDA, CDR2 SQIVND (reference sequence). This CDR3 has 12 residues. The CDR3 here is CASSIVDSSYTF. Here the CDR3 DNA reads TGTGCCAGTAGTATAGTGGACAGCAGCTACACCTTC.

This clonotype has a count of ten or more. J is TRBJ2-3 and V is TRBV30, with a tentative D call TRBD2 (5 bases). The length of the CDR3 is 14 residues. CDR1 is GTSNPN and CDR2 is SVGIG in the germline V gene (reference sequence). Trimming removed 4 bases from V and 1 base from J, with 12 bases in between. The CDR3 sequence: CAWTLKGGTDTQYF. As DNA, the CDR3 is TGTGCCTGGACCTTAAAGGGAGGCACAGATACGCAGTATTTT.